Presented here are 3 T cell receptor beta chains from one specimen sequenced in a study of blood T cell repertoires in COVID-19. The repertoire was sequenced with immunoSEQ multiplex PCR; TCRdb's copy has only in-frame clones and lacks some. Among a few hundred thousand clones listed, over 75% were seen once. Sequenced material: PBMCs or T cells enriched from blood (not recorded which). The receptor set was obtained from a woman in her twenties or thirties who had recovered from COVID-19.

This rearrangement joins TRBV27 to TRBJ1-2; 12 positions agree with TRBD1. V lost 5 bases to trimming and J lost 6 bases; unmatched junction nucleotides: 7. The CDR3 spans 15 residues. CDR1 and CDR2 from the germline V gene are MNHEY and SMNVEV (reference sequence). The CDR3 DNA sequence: TGTGCCAGCAGTCAAACCCGGGACAGGGGGCATGGCTACACCTTC. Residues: CASSQTRDRGHGYTF.

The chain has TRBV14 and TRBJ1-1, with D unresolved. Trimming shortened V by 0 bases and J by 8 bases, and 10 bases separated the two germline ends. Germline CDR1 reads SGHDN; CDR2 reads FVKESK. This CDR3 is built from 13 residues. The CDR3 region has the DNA TGTGCCAGCAGCCAAGATCTCGGCAGGGAAGCTTTCTTT. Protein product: CASSQDLGREAFF.

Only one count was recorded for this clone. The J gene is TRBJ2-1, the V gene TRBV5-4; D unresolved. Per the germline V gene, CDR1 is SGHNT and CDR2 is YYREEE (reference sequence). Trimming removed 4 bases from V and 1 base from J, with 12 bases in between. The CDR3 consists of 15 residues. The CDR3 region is CASSLTLSSYNEQFF. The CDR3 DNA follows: TGTGCCAGCAGCCTGACACTGTCTTCCTACAATGAGCAGTTCTTC.